This T cell receptor beta chain comes out of a study of PD-L1 blockade in urothelial cancer. The CDR3 totals 16 residues. Germline V CDR1 and CDR2: LNHDA, SQIVND (reference sequence). The germline V and J ends were trimmed by 3 bases and 0 bases, with 14 bases remaining between them. Assay used: immunoSEQ multiplex PCR; TCRdb lists only in-frame clones, some missing. This repertoire shows tens of thousands of clones, 80% to 85% found once; its top ten account for 8% to 10%. Noted time point: pretreatment peripheral blood. Every patient provided from 1 to 8 samples, collected pretreatment and on-treatment.

The chain is built from TRBV19 and TRBJ2-5, with D tentatively TRBD2 (5 bases). This TCR was sampled from an older woman with urothelial cancer. The sample here was PBMCs, taken around atezolizumab (anti-PD-L1) treatment. The CDR3 here is CASSIDSSGYQETQYF. CDR3 coding DNA: TGTGCCAGTAGTATCGATAGTTCGGGGTACCAAGAGACCCAGTACTTC. The full variable domain, rest sourced from reference TRBV19 and TRBJ2-5, is DGGITQSPKYLFRKEGQNVTLSCEQNLNHDAMYWYRQDPGQGLRLIYYSQIVNDFQKGDIAEGYSVSREKKESFPLTVTSAQKNPTAFYLCASSIDSSGYQETQYFGPGTRLLVL.